This passage covers 19 T cell receptor beta chains from one sample sequenced in a study of cytomegalovirus exposure and HLA in healthy donors. The PCR had 60 Vbeta and 13 Jbeta primers. TCRdb's copy holds only in-frame clones and misses some; the assay was immunoSEQ multiplex PCR. The data hold approximately 24,000 clones, with around 64% observed a single time. The source material was PBMCs. These receptors were obtained from a woman aged 50 to 60 in good health and CMV-seronegative.

The rearrangement links TRBV7-6 to TRBJ2-5; 9 nucleotides agree with TRBD1. The CDR3 runs to 14 residues. The J segment lost 7 bases and the V segment lost 4 bases, leaving 7 bases of the junction unmatched. Per germline, CDR1 SGHVS and CDR2 FNYEAQ. The CDR3 loop reads CASSSQQGAATQYF. In DNA form, the CDR3 reads TGTGCCAGCAGCTCCCAACAGGGGGCAGCGACCCAGTACTTC.

This chain joins TRBV5-5 and TRBJ2-5, with 9 nucleotides matching TRBD2. CDR3 length: 14 amino acids. Looked up from germline, CDR1 is SGHKS and CDR2 is YYEKEE (reference sequence). V shed 4 bases, J shed 5 bases, and the junction held 6 bases outside the gene matches. The CDR3 here is CASSQGLAGETQYF. The CDR3 bases are TGTGCCAGCAGCCAGGGACTAGCAGGCGAGACCCAGTACTTC.

This clone was seen once. J is TRBJ1-5 and V is TRBV7-8, with 9 bases fitting TRBD1. This CDR3 has 15 amino acids. Unmatched junction bases numbered 7, after V lost 5 bases and J lost 5 bases. Germline assignment: CDR1 SGHVS and CDR2 FQNEAQ. The CDR3, as DNA: TGTGCCAGCAGCCACCAGACAGGGGGAGATCAGCCCCAGCATTTT. Its protein product is CASSHQTGGDQPQHF. Full variable domain (remainder filled in from reference TRBV7-8 and TRBJ1-5): GAGVSQSPRYKVAKRGQDVALRCDPISGHVSLFWYQQALGQGPEFLTYFQNEAQLDKSGLPSDRFFAERPEGSVSTLKIQRTQQEDSAVYLCASSHQTGGDQPQHFGDGTRLSIL.

The gene calls are TRBV5-6 and TRBJ2-7; D possibly corresponds to TRBD2 (6 bases). The CDR3 sequence is 13 residues long. Germline V gene lookup returns CDR1 SGHDT and CDR2 YYEEEE. Trimming removed 5 bases at V and 6 bases at J, with 15 bases between. The CDR3 DNA follows: TGTGCCAGCAGATGGGGAGGTTCTAGCGAGCAGTACTTC. Its protein is CASRWGGSSEQYF.

This chain links TRBV7-9 with TRBJ1-1; D possibly corresponds to TRBD1 (6 bases). Germline values: CDR1 SEHNR, CDR2 FQNEAQ (reference sequence). V gave up 5 bases and J gave up 2 bases, with 12 bases separating them. This CDR3 comprises 14 residues. CDR3: CASSRRTDNTEAFF. In nucleotides, the CDR3 is TGTGCCAGCAGCCGTCGGACAGATAACACTGAAGCTTTCTTT. The full variable domain, rest sourced from reference TRBV7-9 and TRBJ1-1, is DTGVSQNPRHKITKRGQNVTFRCDPISEHNRLYWYRQTLGQGPEFLTYFQNEAQLEKSRLLSDRFSAERPKGSFSTLEIQRTEQGDSAMYLCASSRRTDNTEAFFGQGTRLTVV.

This chain joins TRBV28 and TRBJ2-2, with 8 bases that match TRBD2. The CDR3 totals 14 residues. Trimming at V came to 6 bases and at J to 7 bases, leaving 7 bases not matched to a gene. Per germline, CDR1 MDHEN and CDR2 SYDVKM. The CDR3 here is CASSWLAGDGELFF. The CDR3 DNA reads as TGTGCCAGCAGCTGGCTAGCGGGTGACGGGGAGCTGTTTTTT.

CDR3 bases: TGTGCCAGCAGCTTGGCCCGACAAGACGAGCAGTACTTC. Protein: CASSLARQDEQYF. The chain has TRBV5-4 and TRBJ2-7; D call uncertain. V lost 0 bases and J 5 bases, leaving 9 bases between the germline ends. The CDR3 spans 13 residues. The V gene's germline CDR1 is SGHNT and CDR2 YYREEE (reference sequence).

The V call is TRBV25-1, the J call TRBJ1-6, with D hard to call. The CDR3 is 14 amino acids. The ends were cut back, 1 base at V and 13 bases at J, with 14 bases in the middle. Germline assignment: CDR1 MGHDK and CDR2 SYGVNS. The CDR3: CASSESPAYAPLHF. For the CDR3, the DNA is TGTGCCAGCAGTGAATCCCCAGCGTATGCTCCCCTCCACTTT.

V and J are TRBV7-2 and TRBJ1-6, with 9 bases matching TRBD1. The CDR3 is 15 amino acids. V gave up 4 bases and J gave up 6 bases; unmatched junction bases: 4. In germline, CDR1 is SGHTA, CDR2 FQGNSA. CDR3 coding DNA: TGTGCCAGCAGCTCAGGGGACAGGGCTAATTCACCCCTCCACTTT. This translates into CASSSGDRANSPLHF.

V is TRBV5-1 and J is TRBJ1-2; D call uncertain. Germline lookup yields CDR1 SGHRS and CDR2 YFSETQ. The CDR3 is 14 residues long. Between the trimmed V and J ends, which lost 4 bases and 1 base, there was a span of 11 bases. CDR3 nucleotides: TGCGCCAGCAGCCTGGACTCTCTTAACTATGGCTACACCTTC. Encoded protein: CASSLDSLNYGYTF.

This chain connects TRBV4-1 to TRBJ2-7, with TRBD2 as a possible D gene (5 bases). This CDR3 is built from 14 residues. The germline V gene encodes CDR1 MGHRA and CDR2 YSYEKL. V was shortened by 1 base and J by 6 bases, with 13 bases between the two germline ends. The CDR3 loop is CASSQGPPSSEQYF. The CDR3 DNA reads as TGCGCCAGCAGCCAAGGGCCTCCTAGCAGCGAGCAGTACTTC.

The chain employs TRBV13 and TRBJ1-5; D unclear. V was pared by 5 bases and J by 5 bases, with 13 bases between. CDR1 and CDR2 (germline): PRHDT, FYEKMQ (reference sequence). The CDR3 totals 14 residues. The CDR3 coding sequence is TGTGCCAGCAGCCGGGCGAGGGATGATCAGCCCCAGCATTTT. It is translated as CASSRARDDQPQHF.

This clone was picked up a small number of times. The rearrangement links TRBV28 to TRBJ2-7, with a tentative D call TRBD2 (6 bases). Per germline, CDR1 MDHEN and CDR2 SYDVKM. This CDR3 has 14 residues. Trimming took off 4 bases at V and 1 base at J, with 11 bases between the two ends. The CDR3 DNA sequence: TGTGCCAGCAGTTCGTGGAGGGAGTCCTACGAGCAGTACTTC. It specifies CASSSWRESYEQYF. The complete variable domain, with remaining parts taken from reference TRBV28 and TRBJ2-7, reads DVKVTQSSRYLVKRTGEKVFLECVQDMDHENMFWYRQDPGLGLRLIYFSYDVKMKEKGDIPEGYSVSREKKERFSLILESASTNQTSMYLCASSSWRESYEQYFGPGTRLTVT.

The chain is built from TRBV12-5 and TRBJ1-4; 7 nucleotides match TRBD1. Trimming cost V 5 bases and J 6 bases; bases outside gene matches: 9. Germline CDR1 is LGHNT and CDR2 is FRNRAP. CDR3 size: 15 residues. The CDR3 nucleotides read TGTGCTAGTGGTCCTGGGGACAGTCGGGATGAAAAACTGTTTTTT. Amino acid sequence: CASGPGDSRDEKLFF.

The chain has TRBV15 and TRBJ2-1; 9 bases are shared with TRBD2. The CDR3 is made up of 15 amino acids. The germline gives CDR1 LNHNV, CDR2 YYDKDF (reference sequence). The V segment lost 3 bases and the J segment 5 bases; nucleotides outside the gene matches: 5. CDR3 loop: CATSSGLANDNEQFF. The CDR3 coding sequence is TGTGCCACCAGCAGTGGACTAGCGAATGACAATGAGCAGTTCTTC.

The gene calls are TRBV5-1 and TRBJ1-1; 11 nucleotides match TRBD1. V was pared by 4 bases and J by 4 bases, with 9 bases of the junction left unmatched. Per the germline V gene, CDR1 is SGHRS and CDR2 is YFSETQ. CDR3 length: 16 residues. The CDR3 DNA reads TGCGCCAGCAGCGTCGGACAGGGGGCGCAAGGCACTGAAGCTTTCTTT. It translates to CASSVGQGAQGTEAFF.

This clone has a handful of counts. CDR3 loop: CASSQGQGGTEAFF. The CDR3 DNA reads TGTGCCAGCAGCCAAGGACAGGGGGGAACTGAAGCTTTCTTT. The genes are TRBV4-2 and TRBJ1-1, with 9 bases lining up with TRBD1. J gave up 5 bases and V 1 base, and 2 bases lay outside the gene matches. This CDR3 contains 14 residues. Per the germline V gene, CDR1 is LGHNA and CDR2 is YNFKEQ.

This chain joins TRBV6-1 and TRBJ2-1, with D tentatively TRBD1 (5 bases). The CDR3 loop spans 13 amino acids. The V end was cut by 7 bases, the J end by 2 bases, with 9 bases between. In germline, CDR1 is MNHNS, CDR2 SASEGT. Written as DNA, the CDR3 is TGTGCCAGCAAGGACACCACCTACAATGAGCAGTTCTTC. It codes for CASKDTTYNEQFF.

This clone was found a few times. CDR3 amino acids: CAISDDRLAKNIQYF. CDR3 bases: TGTGCCATCAGTGACGACAGACTAGCCAAAAACATTCAGTACTTC. This rearrangement joins TRBV10-3 to TRBJ2-4; D perhaps matches TRBD1 (5 bases). V gave up 3 bases and J gave up 0 bases, with 9 bases separating them. This CDR3 region has 15 residues. Germline CDR1 is ENHRY and CDR2 is SYGVKD.